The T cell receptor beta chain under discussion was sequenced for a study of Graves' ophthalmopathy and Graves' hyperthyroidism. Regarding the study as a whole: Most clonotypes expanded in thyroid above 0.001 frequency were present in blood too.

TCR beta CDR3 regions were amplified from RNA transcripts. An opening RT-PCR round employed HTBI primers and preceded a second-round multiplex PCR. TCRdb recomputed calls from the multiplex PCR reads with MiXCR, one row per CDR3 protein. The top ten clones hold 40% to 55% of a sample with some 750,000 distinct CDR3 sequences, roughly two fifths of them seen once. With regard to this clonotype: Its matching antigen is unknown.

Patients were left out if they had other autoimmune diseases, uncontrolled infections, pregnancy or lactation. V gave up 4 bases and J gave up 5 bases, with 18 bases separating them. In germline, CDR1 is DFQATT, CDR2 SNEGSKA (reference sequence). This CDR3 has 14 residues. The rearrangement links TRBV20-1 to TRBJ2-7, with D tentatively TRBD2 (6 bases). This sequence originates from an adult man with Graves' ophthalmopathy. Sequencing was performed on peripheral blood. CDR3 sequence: CSATRTIPIDEQYF. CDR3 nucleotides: TGCAGTGCTACCAGGACTATTCCAATTGACGAGCAGTACTTC.